The rows below give T cell receptor beta chains drawn from one sample of a study of T cells in Graves' hyperthyroidism and ophthalmopathy. In TCRdb, the multiplex PCR reads were re-called with MiXCR into one record per CDR3 protein. This sample yields 500,000 to 650,000 distinct CDR3 sequences, of which around 15% are seen a single time; about 12% belongs to the top ten. Input material: blood. The source is a woman between 45 and 65 years old with Graves' ophthalmopathy. The CDR3 runs from the conserved cysteine through the conserved F or W. A D gene is named only where the DNA matches it firmly. Clone size is shown for a subset of rows, as once, few, many or a class of expanded clone.

D: .
size: many
J: TRBJ2-1
length: 12
V: TRBV24-1
DNA: TGTGCCACCGGGACGACAGATTATGAGCAGTTCTTC
CDR3: CATGTTDYEQFF

D: TRBD1
size: few
J: TRBJ1-1
length: 15
V: TRBV6-5
DNA: TGTGCCAGCAGTTACGGGACAGCGCTGCTTTCGGAGGCTTTCTTT
CDR3: CASSYGTALLSEAFF

D: .
size: few
J: TRBJ2-1
length: 14
V: TRBV7-3
DNA: TGTGCCAGCAGCTTACAGACGCTTGGCAATGAGCAGTTCTTC
CDR3: CASSLQTLGNEQFF

D: .
size: few
J: TRBJ2-2
length: 14
V: TRBV6-1
DNA: TGTGCCAGCAGAGCCACACCGAACACCGGGGAGCTGTTTTTT
CDR3: CASRATPNTGELFF

D: .
size: many
J: TRBJ2-7
length: 14
V: TRBV11-1
DNA: TGTGCCAGCAGCTCCCGCATCGGGTCCTACGAGCAGTACTTC
CDR3: CASSSRIGSYEQYF

D: TRBD1
size: .
J: TRBJ2-7
length: 15
V: TRBV7-2
DNA: TGTGCCAGCAGCCCAAACAGGGGACGAGCCTACGAGCAGTACTTC
CDR3: CASSPNRGRAYEQYF

D: .
size: many
J: TRBJ2-7
length: 12
V: TRBV7-2
DNA: TGTGCCAGCAGCTCCCCCCTGGGCGAGCAGTACTTC
CDR3: CASSSPLGEQYF

D: .
size: many
J: TRBJ2-1
length: 15
V: TRBV7-3
DNA: TGTGCCAGCAGCCCGGACAGTTATCAGCCCAATGAGCAGTTCTTC
CDR3: CASSPDSYQPNEQFF

D: TRBD2
size: .
J: TRBJ2-5
length: 17
V: TRBV20-1
DNA: TGCAGTGCTAGGCGGCTAGCGGGAGGATGGGGACAAGAGACCCAGTACTTC
CDR3: CSARRLAGGWGQETQYF

D: TRBD1
size: many
J: TRBJ1-1
length: 14
V: TRBV7-2
DNA: TGTGCCAGCAGCCCGGACAGGGTGAACACTGAAGCTTTCTTT
CDR3: CASSPDRVNTEAFF

D: .
size: .
J: TRBJ2-6
length: 15
V: TRBV13
DNA: TGTGCCAGCAGCTTAGAGATCACGGGGGCCAACGTCCTGACTTTC
CDR3: CASSLEITGANVLTF

D: .
size: few
J: TRBJ2-2
length: 15
V: TRBV7-8
DNA: TGTGCCAGCAGCTTATCCAGGGCTGGCACCGGGGAGCTGTTTTTT
CDR3: CASSLSRAGTGELFF

D: TRBD1
size: many
J: TRBJ1-6
length: 15
V: TRBV28
DNA: TGTGCCAGCAGGCGGACAGGAGGCTATAATTCACCCCTCCACTTT
CDR3: CASRRTGGYNSPLHF

D: .
size: .
J: TRBJ2-5
length: 15
V: TRBV4-1
DNA: TGCGCCAGCAGCCAAAACCTGCAGGGGAAAGAGACCCAGTACTTC
CDR3: CASSQNLQGKETQYF

D: .
size: .
J: TRBJ1-2
length: 17
V: TRBV4-2
DNA: TGTGCCAGCAGCCAAGTGAGTCGCGGGACGGAGCTCTATGGCTACACCTTC
CDR3: CASSQVSRGTELYGYTF

D: TRBD2
size: many
J: TRBJ2-1
length: 15
V: TRBV2
DNA: TGTGCCAGCAGTACTAGCGACCCAGTCTACAATGAGCAGTTCTTC
CDR3: CASSTSDPVYNEQFF

D: .
size: few
J: TRBJ2-5
length: 14
V: TRBV2
DNA: TGTGCCAGCAGTGAGTCAGGATATCAAGAGACCCAGTACTTC
CDR3: CASSESGYQETQYF

D: .
size: .
J: TRBJ2-1
length: 15
V: TRBV29-1
DNA: TGCAGCGTTGAAGACGGAGGGGCCCGCAGGGATGAGCAGTTCTTC
CDR3: CSVEDGGARRDEQFF

D: TRBD2
size: .
J: TRBJ2-1
length: 15
V: TRBV4-3
DNA: TGCGCCAGCAGCGAGAGCGGGGGGGTCTACAATGAGCAGTTCTTC
CDR3: CASSESGGVYNEQFF

D: .
size: many
J: TRBJ1-1
length: 13
V: TRBV3-1
DNA: TGTGCCAGCAGCCAGTTAACAGGGACTGAAGCTTTCTTT
CDR3: CASSQLTGTEAFF

D: .
size: many
J: TRBJ1-5
length: 15
V: TRBV28
DNA: TGTGCCAGCAGTTTATATGGACTGAGCAATCAGCCCCAGCATTTT
CDR3: CASSLYGLSNQPQHF

D: .
size: many
J: TRBJ1-1
length: 15
V: TRBV9
DNA: TGTGCCAGCAGCGTAGGAGTCTCGGGGGGCACTGAAGCTTTCTTT
CDR3: CASSVGVSGGTEAFF

D: TRBD2
size: many
J: TRBJ2-1
length: 16
V: TRBV7-2
DNA: TGTGCCAGCAGCGGTCCAGCGGGAGGCCCATACAATGAGCAGTTCTTC
CDR3: CASSGPAGGPYNEQFF

D: .
size: .
J: TRBJ2-1
length: 15
V: TRBV5-4
DNA: TGTGCCAGCAGCCCATCTAGCGAACCTAACAATGAGCAGTTCTTC
CDR3: CASSPSSEPNNEQFF